The rows below give T cell receptor beta chains drawn from one sample of a study of shared clonotypes between healthy human individuals. The repertoire was sequenced with immunoSEQ multiplex PCR; TCRdb's copy has only in-frame clones and lacks some. The profile shows about 1 million clones, about 77% of them singletons. Sequencing used memory CD4+ T cells sorted from blood. The receptors stem from a man aged 18 to 35 in good health. Each CDR3 is given with its conserved first and last residue. The D gene is left open where the match is weak. Not every row has a clone size; where given, it reads once, few, many or a size class.

D	J	size	V	DNA	CDR3
-	TRBJ2-7	-	TRBV28	TGTGCCAGTTTTAAGACCCTATCCTACGAGCAGTACTTC	CASFKTLSYEQYF
TRBD1	TRBJ1-2	-	TRBV19	TGTGCCAGTAGCGTAGGGGACAGGGCTCGTGGCTACACCTTC	CASSVGDRARGYTF
-	TRBJ2-7	-	TRBV11-2	TGTGCCAGCAGCATAGCCGGGGCCAATTACGAGCAGTACTTC	CASSIAGANYEQYF
-	TRBJ1-6	-	TRBV6-5	TGTGCCAGCAGTCCTCAAGAGAGGACCATCTCACCCCTCCACTTT	CASSPQERTISPLHF
TRBD1	TRBJ1-4	-	TRBV5-1	TGCGCCAGCAGCTTGGCAGGGGGCAACGAAAAACTGTTTTTT	CASSLAGGNEKLFF
-	TRBJ2-7	once	TRBV15	TGTGCCACCAGCAGAGATTTGGGGGCTGGGGACTACGAGCAGTACTTC	CATSRDLGAGDYEQYF
-	TRBJ1-1	-	TRBV11-2	TGTGCCAGCAGCTTCACAGGGACCCCTGAAGCTTTCTTT	CASSFTGTPEAFF
-	TRBJ1-2	-	TRBV19	TGTGCCAGTAGCCGGCCGGAGGAGAACAATGGCTACACCTTC	CASSRPEENNGYTF
TRBD1	TRBJ1-4	-	TRBV6-5	TGTGCCAGCAAGGGGGCGTCTAATGAAAAACTGTTTTTT	CASKGASNEKLFF
TRBD2	TRBJ2-1	-	TRBV7-2	TGTGCCAGCAGCTTAACGGCTAGCGGGAATGAGCAGTTCTTC	CASSLTASGNEQFF
-	TRBJ2-1	-	TRBV2	TGTGCCAGCAGTGAAGGGGCACCCCCGCAGTTCTTC	CASSEGAPPQFF
TRBD2	TRBJ2-1	-	TRBV9	TGTGCCAGCAGTTACTCTTCGGGGGGGCTTATCAATGAGCAGTTCTTC	CASSYSSGGLINEQFF
TRBD1	TRBJ1-2	-	TRBV15	TGTGCCACCAGCAGAGGATTGACCGGGACAGCCTGGCTCTATGGCTACACCTTC	CATSRGLTGTAWLYGYTF
TRBD1	TRBJ1-3	few	TRBV5-1	TGCGCCAGCAGCTCGGCAGGGGGAGGGGTTGGAAACACCATATATTTT	CASSSAGGGVGNTIYF
-	TRBJ1-6	few	TRBV19	TGTGCCAGTAGTATCGGGATCTCAGAGTCACCCCTCCACTTT	CASSIGISESPLHF
-	TRBJ1-1	-	TRBV7-9	TGTGCCAGCAGGGACGTAAATATGAACACTGAAGCTTTCTTT	CASRDVNMNTEAFF
-	TRBJ1-1	few	TRBV5-1	TGCGCCAGCAGCTTGTCCCTACCTGGGAGCACTGAAGCTTTCTTT	CASSLSLPGSTEAFF